Listed below are T cell receptor beta chains from one sample, sequenced in a study of blood T cell repertoires in COVID-19. Produced via immunoSEQ multiplex PCR; TCRdb's table is partial and in-frame only. The table lists about 100,000 clones, almost 80% of them singletons. The sample comprised peripheral blood. These receptors were collected from a man in his 70s with active or convalescent COVID-19. The CDR3 runs from the conserved cysteine through the conserved F or W. The order of the fields is V gene, D gene, CDR3 length, CDR3 protein. A D gene is named only where the DNA matches it firmly.

V gene: TRBV29-1; D gene: .; CDR3 length: 11; CDR3 protein: CSVVLNYEQYF
V gene: TRBV7-9; D gene: .; CDR3 length: 14; CDR3 protein: CASSQTPVFYEQYF
V gene: TRBV19; D gene: TRBD2; CDR3 length: 15; CDR3 protein: CASPLERGGTGELFF
V gene: TRBV6-1; D gene: .; CDR3 length: 14; CDR3 protein: CASSEEPVNTEAFF
V gene: TRBV5-1; D gene: .; CDR3 length: 16; CDR3 protein: CASSFQTGGSTDTQYF
V gene: TRBV7-8; D gene: .; CDR3 length: 17; CDR3 protein: CASRTPAGGGLQETQYF
V gene: TRBV5-5; D gene: TRBD1; CDR3 length: 16; CDR3 protein: CASSLGQGLLNTEAFF
V gene: TRBV11-2; D gene: .; CDR3 length: 15; CDR3 protein: CASSLSPGSNSPLHF
V gene: TRBV7-3; D gene: TRBD1; CDR3 length: 17; CDR3 protein: CASSSGERGLAKNIQYF
V gene: TRBV5-1; D gene: .; CDR3 length: 14; CDR3 protein: CASSQGLGSYEQYF
V gene: TRBV18; D gene: .; CDR3 length: 16; CDR3 protein: CASSPERAPLGYGYTF
V gene: TRBV29-1; D gene: TRBD1; CDR3 length: 15; CDR3 protein: CSVGGRTGVTYEQYF
V gene: TRBV4-1; D gene: TRBD2; CDR3 length: 19; CDR3 protein: CASSQDTTSGGGTPYEQYF
V gene: TRBV5-1; D gene: .; CDR3 length: 14; CDR3 protein: CASSALADSYEQYF
V gene: TRBV28; D gene: TRBD2; CDR3 length: 17; CDR3 protein: CASSDRMMGGRADEQYF
V gene: TRBV7-9; D gene: TRBD2; CDR3 length: 15; CDR3 protein: CASSPGTSGEETQYF
V gene: TRBV5-1; D gene: .; CDR3 length: 16; CDR3 protein: CASSLESGLSSSPLHF
V gene: TRBV4-3; D gene: .; CDR3 length: 16; CDR3 protein: CASSRVGGEGIYGYTF
V gene: TRBV11-2; D gene: .; CDR3 length: 14; CDR3 protein: CASSPSGLLTEAFF
V gene: TRBV12-2; D gene: .; CDR3 length: 18; CDR3 protein: CASRLGTLAGWAHTEAFF
V gene: TRBV7-3; D gene: .; CDR3 length: 13; CDR3 protein: CASSITRNTEAFF
V gene: TRBV6-1; D gene: TRBD1; CDR3 length: 18; CDR3 protein: CASSESLLGQGREGTQYF
V gene: TRBV30; D gene: TRBD1; CDR3 length: 14; CDR3 protein: CAWHGQGGTYGYTF
V gene: TRBV11-2; D gene: TRBD2; CDR3 length: 18; CDR3 protein: CASSPRVVAGTLVDTQYF
V gene: TRBV5-5; D gene: TRBD2; CDR3 length: 19; CDR3 protein: CASTYRPGVAGISYNEQFF
V gene: TRBV3-1/TRBV3-2; D gene: .; CDR3 length: 15; CDR3 protein: CASSQTATGPIGYTF
V gene: TRBV7-9; D gene: TRBD1; CDR3 length: 19; CDR3 protein: CASSPGLFRGRTTNEKLFF
V gene: TRBV30; D gene: .; CDR3 length: 14; CDR3 protein: CAWKLSSGAGEQFF
V gene: TRBV5-6; D gene: .; CDR3 length: 15; CDR3 protein: CASSPGWERNYGYTF
V gene: TRBV7-3; D gene: .; CDR3 length: 16; CDR3 protein: CASSLGGQGPSYGYTF
V gene: TRBV5-1; D gene: TRBD1; CDR3 length: 15; CDR3 protein: CASSLLSTGETEAFF
V gene: TRBV4-1; D gene: .; CDR3 length: 17; CDR3 protein: CASSQGSGPLNTGELFF
V gene: TRBV30; D gene: .; CDR3 length: 12; CDR3 protein: CACREAPGELFF
V gene: TRBV12-3/TRBV12-4; D gene: TRBD1; CDR3 length: 13; CDR3 protein: CASTGQGFYGYTF
V gene: TRBV7-2; D gene: .; CDR3 length: 11; CDR3 protein: CASTKNRDIHF
V gene: TRBV9; D gene: .; CDR3 length: 13; CDR3 protein: CASSVDSVSPLHF
V gene: TRBV5-4; D gene: .; CDR3 length: 14; CDR3 protein: CASSLEGLSAEQYF